This TCR beta chain was observed in a study of T cells in localized non-small cell lung cancer (dated by TCRdb to the early 2020s). Regarding the study in general: The study analyzed T cell repertoires of roughly 220 early-stage NSCLC patients, comparing tumors and uninvolved tumor-adjacent lungs. The cohort consisted of 236 treatment-naive NSCLC patients whose localized lung tumors had been resected. Of the NSCLC patients, roughly 130 were male and about 97 were female, and the mean age was approximately 69 years.

At diagnosis, peripheral blood, uninvolved tumor-adjacent lung and tumor were collected and were preserved as a mix of fresh-frozen and FFPE material. For TCR repertoire profiling, blood samples were analyzed as peripheral blood mononuclear cells. About this clone itself: Its antigen is still unknown. It has no much larger one-base neighbor in the sample; base qualities were not kept.

Broad study findings and their caveats: A median of approximately 55 of the top 100 tumor clones were detected in paired uninvolved adjacent lung, and around 27 of these tumor clones were also found among the top 100 clones of the paired uninvolved adjacent lung. Since the design was exploratory, TCR variables were selected using unadjusted p-values with no false-discovery rate correction. The highest T cell clonality was observed in uninvolved tumor-adjacent lung, where clonality exceeded that of tumor, suggesting that antigenic responses were more focused in uninvolved tumor-adjacent lung. Longer overall survival was associated with higher T cell density in blood, whereas shorter survival was associated with higher clonality in adjacent lung. Multi-region tumor sequencing was not performed, so intratumor heterogeneity could not be excluded.

CDR1 and CDR2, per the germline V gene, are SGHVS and FQNEAQ. Spanning cysteine to phenylalanine, the CDR3 consists of 15 amino acids. The kept DNA is CDR3 alone, 45 bases in frame from the first base. Germline trimming: 8 bases from V, 5 bases from J; junction bases outside gene matches: 12. TCR beta CDR3 regions were sequenced from DNA using the immunoSEQ Assay. The original pipeline was this. To compute T cell density, TCR beta template counts were normalized to usable DNA, which was estimated by amplifying housekeeping genes. The preseqR package was used to estimate richness by extrapolating to 400,000 templates for PBMC samples and to 120,000 templates for tissue samples. Clonality was calculated as one minus Pielou's evenness. To identify tissue-enriched TCRs, differential abundance testing was run on productive amino-acid clonotypes with a minimum total count of 5 and an alpha of 0.1. The Jaccard Index and the Morisita Overlap Index were used to quantify repertoire overlap between compartments. GLIPH grouped TCR beta CDR3s together with public tetramer-defined viral CDR3s, and a viral motif had to include at least three viral sequences and also show V-gene enrichment. The table comes from immuneACCESS by way of TCRdb, which keeps in-frame sequences with V and J called. Part of the clones is missing from these tables; in studies checked, under half for an unresolved V gene and the rest for unknown reasons. The V and J calls and the clone size are those of that table, but D and trimming were determined from the DNA. The sample table holds about 21,000 clones, of which around nine tenths were seen once. The leading ten clones occupy around 7% of the sample.

The input for sequencing was peripheral blood, taken before any cancer treatment. This TCR came from a male donor older than 55 with stage I squamous cell lung carcinoma. This chain is built from TRBV7-8 and TRBJ1-1; 9 middle bases align to TRBD1. The base sequence is TGTGCCAGCTCCGCCGCGAACAGGGGGCGAACTGAAGCTTTCTTT. It translates as CASSAANRGRTEAFF.